The 9 T cell receptor beta chains given below trace back to one sample, sequenced in a study of regulatory T cells in long-lasting Graves disease. Library construction for TCR beta used iRepertoire HTBI primers and Arm-PCR of CDR3 regions. A single record per CDR3 protein comes from TCRdb applying MiXCR to the multiplex PCR reads. The sample records under 800,000 distinct CDR3 sequences, 15% to 20% being singletons. Time point defined: newly diagnosed GD, antithyroid drugs for less than 3 months. Extracted RNA from PBMCs served as the source of the TCR library. These data are also associated with another study on T cells in Graves' hyperthyroidism and ophthalmopathy.

Sequencing used peripheral blood mononuclear cells (PBMCs), obtained at new diagnosis, from a patient treated with antithyroid drugs. All receptors come from a woman younger than 45 with Graves disease.

This clonotype was seen just once. This chain uses TRBV24-1 with TRBJ2-3, with 9 positions matching TRBD1. With the DNA end fitting TRBJ1-5 better, the J assignment may be wrong. The germline gives CDR1 KGHDR, CDR2 SFDVKD. The CDR3 contains 17 residues. The CDR3, as DNA: TGTGCCACCAGTGCCCGAAACCCGGGACAGGGTAGGGATACGCAGCATTTT. This encodes CATSARNPGQGRDTQHF.

Written as DNA, the CDR3 is TGTGCCAGCAGCCAAGAATGGGGCAATGAGCAGTTCTTC. It specifies CASSQEWGNEQFF. The chain links TRBV3-1 to TRBJ2-1, with D uncertain. CDR1 is LGHDT, CDR2 YNNKEL, per germline (reference sequence). CDR3 length equals 13 residues. Trimming took 0 bases from V and 6 from J, leaving 6 bases between them.

A few counts support this clonotype. The chain combines TRBV5-1 with TRBJ2-1; 11 bases match TRBD1. V trimming: 1 base; J trimming: 8 bases; junction bases outside the gene matches: 11. The CDR3 runs 17 residues. Germline lookup yields CDR1 SGHRS and CDR2 YFSETQ. This CDR3 reads CASSLRTGGKLDYEQFF. CDR3 sequence (DNA): TGCGCCAGCAGCTTGCGGACAGGGGGCAAGTTGGACTATGAGCAGTTCTTC.

This clonotype was counted at least ten times. The rearrangement joins TRBV11-2 to TRBJ2-1, with TRBD2 identical over 7 bases. The CDR3 is made up of 16 amino acids. Germline CDR1 and CDR2: SGHAT and FQNNGV. V was clipped by 6 bases and J by 0 bases; unmatched bases: 8. CDR3 residues: CASSQREAGSYNEQFF. In DNA form, the CDR3 reads TGTGCCAGCAGTCAACGGGAGGCCGGCTCCTACAATGAGCAGTTCTTC. Supplemented by reference TRBV11-2 and TRBJ2-1, the full variable domain reads EAGVAQSPRYKIIEKRQSVAFWCNPISGHATLYWYQQILGQGPKLLIQFQNNGVVDDSQLPKDRFSAERLKGVDSTLKIQPAKLEDSAVYLCASSQREAGSYNEQFFGPGTRLTVL.

This clonotype was seen many times. The rearrangement joins TRBV3-1 to TRBJ2-1, with 10 bases lining up with TRBD2. V lost 4 bases and J lost 9; bases outside the gene matches: 0. CDR1 is LGHDT, CDR2 YNNKEL, per germline (reference sequence). The CDR3 is 12 amino acids. The CDR3 nucleotides read TGTGCCAGCAGCCTAGCGGGAGGTGAGCAGTTCTTC. This translates into CASSLAGGEQFF.

This clonotype showed up many times. The rearrangement uses TRBV13 and TRBJ2-3; TRBD1 matches at 7 bases. The ends lost 5 bases at V and 4 bases at J; junction bases unmatched: 6. CDR3 length equals 14 residues. The germline gives CDR1 PRHDT, CDR2 FYEKMQ (reference sequence). The CDR3 loop reads CASSTQGTADTQYF. The CDR3 DNA reads TGTGCCAGCAGCACACAGGGGACGGCAGATACGCAGTATTTT.

This clonotype was picked up many times. The V and J genes are TRBV3-1 and TRBJ2-7; 11 bases match TRBD2. V trimming: 6 bases; J trimming: 3 bases; junction bases outside the gene matches: 4. This CDR3 region has 14 residues. Germline V gene data show CDR1 as LGHDT and CDR2 as YNNKEL (reference sequence). DNA of the CDR3: TGTGCCAGCAGGGAAACTAGCGGGAGCTACGAGCAGTACTTC. This codes for CASRETSGSYEQYF.

The V and J genes are TRBV2 and TRBJ2-3; D might be TRBD2 (6 bases). Germline loops: CDR1 SNHLY, CDR2 FYNNEI. V was trimmed by 7 bases and J by 2 bases, leaving 10 bases between them. This CDR3 region has 13 residues. CDR3 DNA: TGTGCCAGCAACCGGGAGAACACAGATACGCAGTATTTT. Protein sequence: CASNRENTDTQYF.

This clonotype showed up just a few times. The genes are TRBV19 and TRBJ1-5; perhaps TRBD1 as D (6 bases). Germline loops: CDR1 LNHDA, CDR2 SQIVND (reference sequence). The CDR3 contains 14 residues. V dropped 9 bases and J dropped 3 bases, with 15 bases sitting between them. The CDR3 DNA reads as TGTGCCAGCCAGCCCGGACAGATCAATCAGCCCCAGCATTTT. Its translation is CASQPGQINQPQHF.